Below are 29 T cell receptor beta chains sequenced from a single sample in a study of vaccination and CD4 T cells after COVID-19. These receptors' antigens are unknown. With the Oncomine TCR Beta short-read assay, DNA from cultured CD4+ T cells was sequenced. TCRdb re-called the PCR reads through MiXCR, storing one row per CDR3 protein. The repertoire holds about 21,000 distinct CDR3 sequences, with about 40% as singletons. Sample treatment: roughly ten-day PBMC culture with coronavirus spike peptide pools or control peptides (ViraFEST assay). This sample comprised CD4+ T cells from blood, cultured in vitro, obtained before SARS-CoV-2 vaccination. The receptors stem from a human donor who had recovered from COVID-19.

This clonotype was picked up a small number of times. The V call is TRBV15, the J call TRBJ2-7; TRBD2 agrees at 11 bases. Per germline, CDR1 LNHNV and CDR2 YYDKDF (reference sequence). The CDR3 runs to 15 residues. Trimming took 1 base from V and 5 from J; bases not matched to a gene: 4. The CDR3 region is CATSRGTSGSHEQYF. CDR3 coding DNA: TGTGCCACCAGCAGAGGAACTAGCGGGAGCCACGAGCAGTACTTC.

The V gene is TRBV2, the J gene TRBJ2-7; 10 bases are a match to TRBD1. J lost 6 bases, V lost 6 bases, and 8 bases had no gene match. Per germline, CDR1 SNHLY and CDR2 FYNNEI. The CDR3 runs 14 residues. The CDR3 bases are TGTGCCAGCAGCGGAGACAGGGGGCTGTTCGAGCAGTACTTC. This encodes CASSGDRGLFEQYF.

The CDR3 region has the DNA TGTGCCAGCAGCCCGGGGACAGCTTACACCGGGGAGCTGTTTTTT. It encodes CASSPGTAYTGELFF. V is TRBV7-2 and J is TRBJ2-2, with TRBD1 matching 7 bases. The CDR3 totals 15 residues. The J segment lost 3 bases and the V segment lost 5 bases, leaving 6 bases of the junction unmatched. CDR1 is SGHTA and CDR2 is FQGNSA in the germline V gene.

V gene TRBV27 combines with J gene TRBJ1-5; no firm D call. With 2 bases removed from V and 6 bases from J, the gap between germline ends came to 8 bases. CDR3 length equals 13 residues. The germline V gene has CDR1 MNHEY and CDR2 SMNVEV (reference sequence). The CDR3 protein is CASSLVLGQPQHF. The CDR3, as DNA: TGTGCCAGCAGTTTAGTTTTGGGTCAGCCCCAGCATTTT.

This clonotype was detected a few times. J is TRBJ2-1 and V is TRBV5-4; 8 bases are shared with TRBD2. Germline V gene data show CDR1 as SGHNT and CDR2 as YYREEE (reference sequence). The CDR3 runs 16 residues. The ends lost 4 bases at V and 4 bases at J; junction bases unmatched: 10. The CDR3, as DNA: TGTGCCAGCAGCGTTTCCGGGACTAGATTATACAATGAGCAGTTCTTC. Translated: CASSVSGTRLYNEQFF.

This clonotype was found a few times. This rearrangement joins TRBV12-3 or TRBV12-4 to TRBJ1-5, with a tentative D call TRBD1 (5 bases). This CDR3 is built from 12 residues. V was cut by 2 bases and J by 7 bases, with 6 bases left in between. The CDR3 DNA follows: TGTGCCAGCAGTTTATGGGGGCAGCCCCAGCATTTT. Its protein is CASSLWGQPQHF.

V gene TRBV2 combines with J gene TRBJ2-7; D unclear. Germline V gives CDR1 SNHLY, CDR2 FYNNEI. V shed 11 bases and J shed 1 base, with 9 bases lying between them. This CDR3 is 11 amino acids long. DNA for the CDR3: TGTGCCGGGCGGTCATCCTACGAGCAGTACTTC. Protein: CAGRSSYEQYF.

This clonotype occurred a few times. The chain combines TRBV6-4 with TRBJ1-6; D not resolved. CDR3 size: 13 residues. Germline values: CDR1 MRHNA, CDR2 SNTAGT. Between the trimmed V and J ends, which lost 6 bases and 10 bases, there was a span of 13 bases. The CDR3: CASSEVAGSPLHF. In DNA, the CDR3 is TGTGCCAGCAGCGAGGTGGCTGGGTCACCCCTCCACTTT.

This clonotype appeared a few times. The rearrangement joins TRBV7-9 to TRBJ1-2; TRBD1 is a possible D gene (5 bases). In germline, CDR1 is SEHNR, CDR2 FQNEAQ (reference sequence). The CDR3 contains 12 residues. V was trimmed by 1 base and J by 12 bases, leaving 12 bases between them. The CDR3 coding sequence is TGTGCCAGCAGCTTAGGAGACAAAGGGGACACCTTC. Its translation is CASSLGDKGDTF.

By share, this clonotype ranks as medium-sized. The chain is built from TRBV20-1 and TRBJ1-5, with 12 bases fitting TRBD1. The CDR3 is made up of 15 amino acids. J lost 4 bases, V lost 6 bases, and 7 bases had no gene match. The germline V gene has CDR1 DFQATT and CDR2 SNEGSKA (reference sequence). The CDR3 coding sequence is TGCAGTGCCCAGGCGGGACAGGGGGCAAATCAGCCCCAGCATTTT. It is translated as CSAQAGQGANQPQHF.

This clonotype appeared once. The chain is built from TRBV9 and TRBJ1-1, with D possibly matching TRBD1 (6 bases). Germline loops: CDR1 SGDLS, CDR2 YYNGEE. The CDR3 runs to 14 residues. The germline V and J ends were trimmed by 5 bases and 4 bases, with 15 bases remaining between them. DNA of the CDR3: TGTGCCAGCAGGCCACAGGGTCCGAGCACTGAAGCTTTCTTT. Translated: CASRPQGPSTEAFF.

This chain's CDR3 is CASSPQGGLGNEQFF. The DNA for the CDR3 is TGTGCCAGCAGCCCACAGGGGGGGCTAGGAAATGAGCAGTTCTTC. The chain links TRBV7-2 to TRBJ2-1; D is perhaps TRBD1 (8 bases). Germline CDR1 is SGHTA and CDR2 is FQGNSA. V was pared by 5 bases and J by 7 bases, with 18 bases between. The CDR3 loop spans 15 amino acids.

This clonotype was counted only a few times. The chain has TRBV7-9 and TRBJ1-2, with unresolved D. The V gene's germline CDR1 is SEHNR and CDR2 FQNEAQ (reference sequence). V lost 6 bases and J 7 bases, leaving 18 bases between the germline ends. The CDR3 spans 14 residues. The chain's CDR3 is CASRAPVTGGGYTF. CDR3 sequence (DNA): TGTGCCAGCAGAGCCCCCGTTACGGGCGGTGGCTACACCTTC.

The chain recombines TRBV28 with TRBJ1-5; D is undetermined. The CDR3 consists of 12 residues. Trimming took 2 bases from V and 5 from J, leaving 4 bases between them. CDR1 is MDHEN and CDR2 is SYDVKM in the germline V gene. CDR3 bases: TGTGCCAGCAGTTTAAGTGATCAGCCCCAGCATTTT. Translation: CASSLSDQPQHF.

Only one count was recorded for this clonotype. The genes are TRBV5-1 and TRBJ2-1, with 10 bases matching TRBD2. J was trimmed by 5 bases and V by 3 bases; bases with no gene match: 5. CDR3 length equals 15 residues. Germline V gene lookup returns CDR1 SGHRS and CDR2 YFSETQ. The DNA of the CDR3 is TGCGCCAGCAGCTCAAGCGGGGGGGTCGACAATGAGCAGTTCTTC. Residues: CASSSSGGVDNEQFF.

The gene calls are TRBV20-1 and TRBJ1-1, with D unclear. Trimming shortened V by 3 bases and J by 1 base, and 12 bases separated the two germline ends. Germline V lookup: CDR1 DFQATT, CDR2 SNEGSKA (reference sequence). The CDR3 sequence is 14 residues long. The CDR3 here is CSASGPAPNTEAFF. CDR3 bases: TGCAGTGCTAGTGGACCGGCCCCGAACACTGAAGCTTTCTTT.

This clonotype was counted once. The V and J genes are TRBV20-1 and TRBJ1-2; TRBD1 matches at 7 bases. Germline trimming cut 3 bases from V and 4 bases from J; bases unmatched to any gene: 8. There are 14 residues in the CDR3. Germline CDR1 DFQATT, CDR2 SNEGSKA (reference sequence). This CDR3 is CSARGKDRSYGYTF. The CDR3 coding sequence is TGCAGTGCTAGGGGGAAGGACAGGAGCTATGGCTACACCTTC.

The V call is TRBV2, the J call TRBJ2-1; D may be TRBD1 (5 bases). The CDR3 contains 10 residues. The germline V and J ends were trimmed by 9 bases and 9 bases, with 9 bases remaining between them. CDR1 is SNHLY, CDR2 FYNNEI, per germline. For the CDR3, the DNA is TGTGCCAGACAGGACCCTGAGCAGTTCTTC. This encodes CARQDPEQFF.

The CDR3 nucleotides are TGTGCCAGCAGCTTAGTCGAGGGGGGTGATGGCTACACCTTC. Translation gives CASSLVEGGDGYTF. The chain carries TRBV7-9 and TRBJ1-2, with TRBD1 as a possible D gene (6 bases). Trimming removed 1 base at V and 6 bases at J, with 12 bases between. The CDR3 loop spans 14 amino acids. Per germline, CDR1 SEHNR and CDR2 FQNEAQ (reference sequence).

This clonotype was detected a few times. The rearrangement links TRBV12-3 or TRBV12-4 to TRBJ1-5; 8 bases fit TRBD1. The junction had 8 bases not matched to a gene; V was cut back by 5 bases and J by 2 bases. CDR3 length: 16 residues. In DNA form, the CDR3 reads TGTGCCAGCAGTAGAACCACAGGGGGTCGCAATCAGCCCCAGCATTTT. Translated, it gives CASSRTTGGRNQPQHF.

The chain has TRBV6-1 and TRBJ2-5; 10 bases line up with TRBD1. The CDR3 extends over 15 amino acids. Germline CDR1 and CDR2: MNHNS and SASEGT. Trimming cost V 1 base and J 2 bases; bases outside gene matches: 1. CDR3 residues: CASSEGDRGQETQYF. For the CDR3, the DNA is TGTGCCAGCAGTGAAGGGGACAGGGGTCAAGAGACCCAGTACTTC.

The chain is built from TRBV7-9 and TRBJ1-6; 7 bases match TRBD1. The CDR3 consists of 15 residues. Germline lookup yields CDR1 SEHNR and CDR2 FQNEAQ (reference sequence). The V and J ends lost 5 bases and 7 bases, in that order; junction bases with no gene match: 8. The CDR3 loop is CASSTRQGRNSPLHF. CDR3 DNA: TGTGCCAGCAGCACCCGACAGGGTCGGAATTCACCCCTCCACTTT.

V is TRBV6-1 and J is TRBJ1-1, with 7 bases lining up with TRBD1. This CDR3 comprises 14 residues. V lost 5 bases to trimming and J lost 11 bases; unmatched junction nucleotides: 14. The germline V gene encodes CDR1 MNHNS and CDR2 SASEGT. CDR3 bases: TGTGCCAGCAGTAAAAGACAGGGACAACTCGATGCTTTCTTT. Protein: CASSKRQGQLDAFF.

V usage is TRBV20-1 and J usage is TRBJ2-7; tentatively, D is TRBD2 (6 bases). The CDR3 spans 16 residues. The germline V gene has CDR1 DFQATT and CDR2 SNEGSKA (reference sequence). V lost 1 base and J 4 bases, leaving 20 bases between the germline ends. The CDR3 bases are TGCAGTGCTAGAGGAGGGAGGCGGGTGGGGAAGTACGAGCAGTACTTC. Residues: CSARGGRRVGKYEQYF.

The V call is TRBV28, the J call TRBJ1-1; D not resolved. Germline CDR1 is MDHEN and CDR2 is SYDVKM. Trimming pared 8 bases from V and 2 bases from J, leaving 6 bases between. This CDR3 has 11 amino acids. The CDR3 loop reads CASRFNTEAFF. The CDR3 bases are TGTGCCAGCCGCTTCAACACTGAAGCTTTCTTT. Full variable domain (remainder filled in from reference TRBV28 and TRBJ1-1): DVKVTQSSRYLVKRTGEKVFLECVQDMDHENMFWYRQDPGLGLRLIYFSYDVKMKEKGDIPEGYSVSREKKERFSLILESASTNQTSMYLCASRFNTEAFFGQGTRLTVV.

This clonotype came up a few times. This chain uses TRBV20-1 with TRBJ1-5; 8 positions match TRBD1. The germline gives CDR1 DFQATT, CDR2 SNEGSKA (reference sequence). The V gene end was trimmed by 1 base and the J gene end by 2 bases; junction bases not matched to a gene: 4. This CDR3 is 15 amino acids long. The CDR3 sequence: CSARVPGGGNQPQHF. DNA for the CDR3: TGCAGTGCTAGAGTCCCAGGGGGCGGCAATCAGCCCCAGCATTTT.

This clonotype was observed a handful of times. The chain joins TRBV7-9 to TRBJ1-1, with D perhaps TRBD1 (5 bases). CDR1 is SEHNR and CDR2 is FQNEAQ in the germline V gene (reference sequence). The CDR3 contains 14 residues. V lost 2 bases and J 13 bases, leaving 20 bases between the germline ends. DNA for the CDR3: TGTGCCAGCAGCTTACTTATGGGGGGGTCTCCGTATTTCTTT. Its translation is CASSLLMGGSPYFF.

V usage is TRBV7-2 and J usage is TRBJ1-5; D might be TRBD1 (5 bases). Germline CDR1 SGHTA, CDR2 FQGNSA. V shed 2 bases and J shed 11 bases, with 22 bases lying between them. CDR3 size: 16 residues. The CDR3 loop is CASSLSGGPGGGAQHF. The CDR3 DNA is TGTGCCAGCAGCTTATCCGGGGGACCGGGGGGTGGGGCCCAGCATTTT.

The genes are TRBV6-8 and TRBJ1-6; possible D gene TRBD1, 6 bases. CDR1 MNHGY and CDR2 SAAAGT come from the germline V gene. The CDR3 loop spans 12 amino acids. Trimming stripped 6 bases from V and 9 bases from J, with 9 bases between. The CDR3 coding sequence is TGTGCCAGCAGAACAGGGTTTTCACCCCTCCACTTT. This gives the protein CASRTGFSPLHF.